A single T cell receptor (beta chain) is shown here with its context. It lacks a known antigen. It has no much larger one-base neighbor in the sample; base qualities were not kept. The sample originates from a study of cytomegalovirus exposure and HLA in healthy donors (dated by TCRdb to the late 2010s). Describing the broader study: An earlier analysis of approximately 640 of the donors reported 276 Gb of sequence data and 117 million unique TCR beta sequences from 150 million to 200 million T cells. An early release covering 550 to 700 HLA-typed donors comprised about 300 gigabases of sequencing data and 65 million to 100 million unique TCR sequences. An earlier analysis of fewer than 700 of the donors applied high-throughput TCR beta sequencing to assess whether each TCR beta V gene segment acted as functional or pseudogenic. The T cell repertoires of some 700 subjects were profiled by immunosequencing and related to cytomegalovirus serostatus. The study aimed to test whether signatures of past pathogen exposure could be identified by cataloging public T cell receptors. Donor age, sex, ethnicity and CMV serostatus were compiled together with the repertoire data. Every discovery cohort repertoire had been produced on one sequencing platform. A later genetic analysis used genome-wide SNP genotypes for about 60% of the roughly 670 donors, treating that subset as a discovery cohort. The genetic ancestry cluster associated with self-reported Caucasian donors included 81% of the 398 genotyped donors. Rather than drawing on any new phenotypic data, the later analysis identified candidate immune exposures from TCR beta sequences and the way those sequences occurred across donors. Several DR-DQ haplotypes were treated as single units for association and clustering because of strong linkage in the cohort. Typing coverage varied by locus: 629-630 donors for A, B, C, DRB1 and DQB1; roughly 500 for DQA1; over 600 for DPA1; 450 to 480 for DPB1. A later analysis re-analyzed previously published TCR beta repertoires from several hundred donors and added high-resolution HLA genotyping to study TCR occurrence patterns. Both class I and class II loci were covered by HLA typing, at four-digit resolution. A separate validation cohort of roughly 110 different subjects was used in addition to the roughly 640-subject first cohort. To predict cytomegalovirus infection status, the study brought together high-throughput TCR immunosequencing, statistical association of individual TCRs with disease status, and machine learning. Among roughly 400 genotyped donors of the cohort, an average of around 250,000 unique TCR beta nucleotide sequences was sequenced per donor, of which 15% to 20% were non-productive. Paper-wide results and their limitations: The classifier was reported to diagnose cytomegalovirus status with high specificity and sensitivity in both the original and validation cohorts. Assigning TCR associations to individual alleles was difficult when HLA alleles, especially DR and DQ, strongly co-occurred. A later analysis found that HLA-associated TCR beta chains were more clonally expanded and had lower generation probabilities than equally common non-associated chains. A cluster of highly shared sequence variants was judged likely to represent a technical artifact of the sequencing pipeline. Linkage disequilibrium might explain the correlated functional status among segregating V segments, but an unknown experimental factor could not be excluded. In a later analysis, around 15,000 TCR beta sequences were associated with specific HLA alleles at a false discovery rate of 0.05. Presence/absence analyses assumed roughly uniform sequencing depth across donors, an assumption that may not hold. For the cohort, immune exposure information was limited to CMV serostatus. According to a later analysis, TCR association rates differed among HLA loci, with DRB1 alleles showing the most associated TCRs and HLA-C alleles showing the fewest. The earlier analysis of 450 to 700 of the donors excluded roughly 17 rarely observed V segments, including chromosome 9 orphons, because counts were too low. The cohort was sequenced for TCR beta chains only, and without alpha or paired-chain data the features that could be detected were limited. An association between a missense DCLRE1C variant and V-gene and J-gene trimming of TCR beta chains was found in a later genetic analysis and replicated in an independent cohort. Compared with the roughly 600-donor mean, donors in an Asian-associated ancestry cluster had fewer N-insertions in productive TCRs, according to a later genetic analysis. A further reported finding was that TCR beta sequences accurately predicted the HLA-A and HLA-B alleles for most subjects in the first cohort. In a later analysis, several top co-occurrence clusters were reported to appear linked to parvovirus B19, influenza, CMV and Epstein-Barr virus. A later analysis found that most CMV-associated TCR beta chains appeared HLA-restricted, with HLA associations seemingly driven largely by CMV exposure. Across donors, most TCR sequences were observed very rarely, whereas some public TCRs were present in many individuals. It was suggested by the authors that the approach could potentially be generalized to other disease states and immunological phenotypes. Three of the identified cytomegalovirus-associated TCR beta chains were confirmed in vitro to be specific for cytomegalovirus antigens. In the study, roughly 160 TCR beta chains were listed as associated with cytomegalovirus. Because the 87-base-pair reads could not distinguish some IMGT-functional V segments, including TRBV6-2 and TRBV6-3, those segments were excluded. Because HLA typing was missing for some donors at each locus, association tests included only the typed subset. An earlier analysis of around 540 of the donors showed that most TCR beta V segments appeared in productive rearrangements either about 90% or about 30% of the time, which broadly matched IMGT annotations.

The protocol used for the library was the immunoSEQ multiplex PCR assay. The multiplex PCR relied on a mix of 60 forward primers for TCR Vbeta segments and 13 reverse primers for TCR Jbeta segments. A multiplex PCR assay on genomic DNA amplified the CDR3 region of rearranged TCR beta genes. On the Illumina HiSeq System, the amplified TCR beta libraries were sequenced as 87-base-pair reads. The study's own analysis went as follows. A later analysis counted around 72 million unique TCR beta chains across the 600 to 850 repertoires, and some 12 million of these chains were shared by at least two donors. Raw reads were error-corrected and collapsed into unique sequences by a nearest-neighbor algorithm in which closely related sequences were merged to remove PCR and sequencing errors. CDR3 sequences were aligned to IMGT reference sequences to assign V, D and J gene segments. For a sequence to be retained, a match of at least six nucleotides to both a V gene segment and a J gene segment was required. Rearrangements were classified as productive when the CDR3 lacked stop codons and remained in frame with V and J, and all other rearrangements were classified as non-productive. CDR3 was defined according to IMGT convention as the region running from the second conserved V-encoded cysteine to the conserved J-encoded phenylalanine. Sequences without an unambiguous match to a single V gene segment were excluded from the earlier analysis of several hundred of the donors. An earlier analysis of about 590 of the donors classified V segments as functional when productive rearrangements were above 56.7% and as segregating when the standard deviation between donors was above 5%. A statistical classification framework was built for diagnosing cytomegalovirus status from the catalog of TCR beta chain sequences. In a later analysis, TCR nucleotide sequences were compared against IMGT/GENE-DB human TR gene sequences so that V and J genes could be assigned. A later analysis assigned CDR3 sequences and most-parsimonious VDJ recombination scenarios with the TCRdist pipeline. A later analysis defined each TCR beta chain by its CDR3 amino acid sequence plus V-gene family, and excluded reads lacking a unique V-gene family. As a way to deal with suspected cross-contamination and a sequencing artifact, a later analysis dropped more than 500 nucleotide sequences that were highly shared and had low generation probability. In a later analysis, a clonal expansion index was calculated for each public chain from normalized within-repertoire ranks of inferred template counts. In a later analysis, generation probabilities were computed using a VDJ recombination model fitted to out-of-frame rearrangements, and the results were checked against IGoR. In a later analysis, hypergeometric tests were used to score TCR-TCR, TCR-HLA and TCR-CMV co-occurrence, with a repertoire-size bias correction applied to TCR pairs. To estimate false discovery rates, a later analysis permuted the HLA or CMV assignments 20 times. In a later analysis, co-occurring TCRs were grouped using DBSCAN, and TCRdist sequence similarity was added for clustering within HLA-allele-positive subsets. Repertoires with fewer than 30,000 or more than 120,000 public chains, plus five repertoires with anomalous nucleotide sharing, were excluded from co-occurrence clustering. TCRdb took over this immuneACCESS table, retaining in-frame rearrangements with V and J assigned. Such tables are incomplete; in checked studies, under half of the missing clones stem from an unresolved V gene, and the remainder is unexplained. The V and J calls and clone size come from that table; D and trimming were worked out from the DNA. This sample gives fewer than 200,000 clones in total; 70% to 90% of them show up just once. The ten top clones hold under 2% of the sample.

Taken from cysteine to phenylalanine, the CDR3 has 15 residues. Only CDR3 DNA is held: 45 bases, read in frame from base 1. From V the trimming removes 2 bases and from J it removes 3 bases, while the gene matches leave 4 bases of the junction unaccounted for. The germline V gene gives CDR1 as KGHSH and CDR2 as LQKENI. The cohort comprised around 700 healthy bone marrow donors. At the time of sampling, every cohort member was nominally healthy, though immune exposures that went unrecorded were likely present. The donor was CMV seronegative and belonged to the group of 350 to 400 seronegative cohort members. Each donor provided a peripheral blood sample, and peripheral blood mononuclear cells were used for TCR beta sequencing. Genomic DNA was extracted from the blood cell samples with the Qiagen DNeasy Blood Extraction Kit.

Source material: PBMCs. The receptor chain draws on TRBV18 and TRBJ2-7; TRBD2 lines up with 10 middle nucleotides. The TCR sequence derives from a woman under 30 in good health and CMV-seronegative. The CDR3 protein: CASSPASGGFYEQYF. The nucleotide sequence reads as follows: TGTGCCAGCTCACCAGCTAGCGGGGGATTCTACGAGCAGTACTTC. When the CDR3 is completed using the reference TRBV18 and TRBJ2-7 genes on either side, the full variable domain is NAGVMQNPRHLVRRRGQEARLRCSPMKGHSHVYWYRQLPEEGLKFMVYLQKENIIDESGMPKERFSAEFPKEGPSILRIQQVVRGDSAAYFCASSPASGGFYEQYFGPGTRLTVT.